A selection of T cell receptor beta chains follows, all from one sample in a study of cytomegalovirus exposure and HLA in healthy donors. Assay used: immunoSEQ multiplex PCR; TCRdb lists only in-frame clones, some missing. This sample contains 110,000 to 150,000 clones. The sequenced sample consisted of PBMCs. The receptors were gathered from a male donor in good health and CMV-seronegative. The conserved cysteine and the conserved F or W are not part of the CDR3 here. Fields, in order: CDR3 length, V gene, CDR3 protein.

CDR3 length: 12
V gene: TRBV5-3
CDR3 protein: ARSVGQNTGELF

CDR3 length: 10
V gene: TRBV30
CDR3 protein: AWSVTGGTYT

CDR3 length: 12
V gene: TRBV29-1
CDR3 protein: SGTGLAGTGELF

CDR3 length: 14
V gene: TRBV27
CDR3 protein: ASSLAWDSSTDTQY

CDR3 length: 14
V gene: TRBV9
CDR3 protein: ASSVSAGGSTDTQY

CDR3 length: 14
V gene: TRBV23-1
CDR3 protein: ASSPLPGQGIHEQY

CDR3 length: 9
V gene: TRBV20-1
CDR3 protein: SARDQGGYT

CDR3 length: 14
V gene: TRBV12-5
CDR3 protein: ASGAPLEPSTDTQY

CDR3 length: 10
V gene: TRBV5-4
CDR3 protein: ASSDTTGKLF

CDR3 length: 13
V gene: TRBV30
CDR3 protein: AWSVLGQRNSGYT

CDR3 length: 11
V gene: TRBV5-1
CDR3 protein: ASRGVSSYEQY

CDR3 length: 11
V gene: TRBV19
CDR3 protein: ASTSGRSETQY

CDR3 length: 11
V gene: TRBV28
CDR3 protein: ASLQGLNAEAF

CDR3 length: 14
V gene: TRBV10-1
CDR3 protein: ATSEGQGLPRTEAF

CDR3 length: 12
V gene: TRBV19
CDR3 protein: ASSDRALRNTQY

CDR3 length: 13
V gene: TRBV25-1
CDR3 protein: ASSRSGSNTGELF

CDR3 length: 12
V gene: TRBV27
CDR3 protein: ASSPRQGRWGYT

CDR3 length: 14
V gene: TRBV18
CDR3 protein: ASSPSVGASNTEAF